The 29 T cell receptor beta chains presented below share a single source sample, sequenced in a study. One entry per CDR3 protein, called by TCRdb with MiXCR from the RT-PCR reads. Of about 680,000 distinct CDR3 sequences listed, 14% are singletons. The material sequenced was memory CD4+ T cells from blood. The receptors stem from a female donor in good health, serving as a healthy control.

The J gene is TRBJ2-1, the V gene TRBV18; 9 bases agree with TRBD2. Germline trimming cut 4 bases from V and 8 bases from J; bases unmatched to any gene: 6. The CDR3 extends over 14 amino acids. Per the germline V gene, CDR1 is KGHSH and CDR2 is LQKENI. In DNA, the CDR3 is TGTGCCAGCTCACGACTAGCGGATAGCGATGAGCAGTTCTTC. This encodes CASSRLADSDEQFF.

This clonotype was detected only a few times. The chain couples TRBV7-2 to TRBJ2-1; 7 positions match TRBD1. With 1 base clipped from V and 14 bases from J, the junction kept 8 bases outside the gene matches. CDR3 length: 13 residues. The V gene's germline CDR1 is SGHTA and CDR2 FQGNSA. The CDR3, as DNA: TGTGCCAGCAGCTTAGGCCGGGACAGTAGGAAGTTCTTC. Amino acids: CASSLGRDSRKFF.

The V gene is TRBV29-1, the J gene TRBJ2-7, with 11 bases identical to TRBD1. V dropped 2 bases and J dropped 5; count of bases not matched to a gene: 2. Per the germline V gene, CDR1 is SQVTM and CDR2 is ANQGSEA. The CDR3 is 13 residues long. The CDR3 loop is CSVEWTGGDEQYF. The CDR3 DNA follows: TGCAGCGTTGAATGGACAGGGGGCGACGAGCAGTACTTC.

This sequence joins TRBV5-1 and TRBJ2-1; 7 bases align to TRBD2. J was trimmed by 7 bases and V by 7 bases; bases with no gene match: 11. CDR3 length: 14 amino acids. Per germline, CDR1 SGHRS and CDR2 YFSETQ. The CDR3 DNA reads as TGCGCCAGCGGAGAGCGGGGATCAGTGAATGAGCAGTTCTTC. This translates into CASGERGSVNEQFF.

The chain carries TRBV7-9 and TRBJ1-5; 7 positions agree with TRBD1. The CDR3 has 15 residues. V gave up 5 bases and J gave up 4 bases; unmatched junction bases: 8. Germline CDR1 SEHNR, CDR2 FQNEAQ (reference sequence). DNA for the CDR3: TGTGCCAGCAGCCCGACTGGGACAGCTAATCAGCCCCAGCATTTT. Protein product: CASSPTGTANQPQHF.

This clonotype has only a few counts. The V and J genes are TRBV20-1 and TRBJ2-1, with 15 nucleotides matching TRBD2. The CDR3 covers 16 residues. Germline lookup yields CDR1 DFQATT and CDR2 SNEGSKA (reference sequence). V gave up 3 bases and J gave up 10 bases; unmatched junction bases: 10. CDR3 coding DNA: TGCAGTGCTAGTCCCCCTGGACTAGCGGGAGGGGGGGAGCAGTTCTTC. The encoded protein is CSASPPGLAGGGEQFF.

This clonotype was detected a few times. The chain combines TRBV20-1 with TRBJ1-1; no firm D call. V gave up 0 bases and J gave up 11 bases, with 10 bases separating them. The CDR3 contains 11 residues. CDR1 DFQATT and CDR2 SNEGSKA come from the germline V gene (reference sequence). The CDR3 protein is CSARDAREAFF. DNA for the CDR3: TGCAGTGCTAGAGATGCTCGAGAGGCTTTCTTT.

This clonotype was seen many times. This chain connects TRBV6-5 to TRBJ2-2; D is perhaps TRBD1 or TRBD2 (6 bases each). The length of the CDR3 is 15 residues. CDR1 and CDR2 (germline): MNHEY, SVGAGI. V was pared by 6 bases and J by 5 bases, with 16 bases between. The CDR3 reads CASSWGAGKTGELFF. The CDR3 DNA sequence: TGTGCCAGCAGCTGGGGGGCTGGAAAGACCGGGGAGCTGTTTTTT.

This clonotype appeared a few times. The chain combines TRBV6-5 with TRBJ2-1; possible D gene TRBD2, 6 bases. The CDR3 length is 15 residues. The V gene's germline CDR1 is MNHEY and CDR2 SVGAGI. The germline V and J ends were trimmed by 5 bases and 0 bases, with 11 bases remaining between them. CDR3 sequence: CASSHSGNSYNEQFF. The CDR3 DNA reads as TGTGCCAGCAGTCATAGCGGTAACTCCTACAATGAGCAGTTCTTC.

This clonotype was counted only a few times. For the CDR3, the DNA is TGTGCCTGGAGTCCCAAACAGGGAGCCTTAACCCTCTATGGCTACACCTTC. Its translation: CAWSPKQGALTLYGYTF. J is TRBJ1-2 and V is TRBV30; TRBD1 is a possible D gene (6 bases). Trimming removed 2 bases at V and 4 bases at J, with 23 bases between. This CDR3 contains 17 residues. From germline, CDR1 is GTSNPN and CDR2 SVGIG (reference sequence).

The chain recombines TRBV6-5 with TRBJ1-4, with D perhaps matching TRBD1 (6 bases). Trimming shortened V by 5 bases and J by 6 bases, and 22 bases separated the two germline ends. Germline CDR1 reads MNHEY; CDR2 reads SVGAGI. CDR3 length equals 17 residues. The CDR3 region is CASSQSGGALGDEKLFF. The CDR3 DNA follows: TGTGCCAGCAGTCAATCTGGGGGGGCGCTTGGGGATGAAAAACTGTTTTTT.

This clonotype was seen at least ten times. The rearrangement links TRBV4-3 to TRBJ1-2, with D perhaps TRBD1 (5 bases). CDR3 length: 16 residues. The germline V gene encodes CDR1 LGHNA and CDR2 YSLEER. Trimming cost V 0 bases and J 1 base, with 12 bases left between them. The DNA of the CDR3 is TGCGCCAGCAGCCAAGAATGGCCGGGGGGTAACTATGGCTACACCTTC. This translates into CASSQEWPGGNYGYTF.

This sequence joins TRBV20-1 and TRBJ1-2; 8 bases line up with TRBD1. J lost 8 bases, V lost 0 bases, and 5 bases had no gene match. Germline CDR1 and CDR2: DFQATT and SNEGSKA (reference sequence). CDR3 length: 13 amino acids. CDR3 in DNA: TGCAGTGCTAGAGATTGGACAGGGCAGGGCTACACCTTC. This codes for CSARDWTGQGYTF.

This clonotype showed up just a few times. CDR3 sequence reads: CAISESLAGVEQYF. CDR3 in DNA: TGTGCCATCAGTGAGTCGTTAGCGGGAGTTGAGCAGTACTTC. The chain uses TRBV10-3 and TRBJ2-7, with 9 bases matching TRBD2. Germline CDR1 is ENHRY and CDR2 is SYGVKD. Losses at the gene ends were 0 bases for V and 7 bases for J; bases not matched to a gene: 4. The CDR3 has 14 residues.

V gene TRBV7-9 combines with J gene TRBJ2-1; 9 bases fit TRBD2. Germline CDR1 reads SEHNR; CDR2 reads FQNEAQ (reference sequence). Unmatched junction bases numbered 9, after V lost 2 bases and J lost 7 bases. CDR3 length: 16 amino acids. The CDR3: CASSLRAGGPGNEQFF. The CDR3 DNA reads TGTGCCAGCAGCTTAAGGGCGGGAGGGCCGGGGAATGAGCAGTTCTTC.

This clonotype was found a few times. In DNA form, the CDR3 reads TGTGCCACCAGCCCCTATCAGGGGCAGGGGAATGAAAAACTGTTTTTT. Translated: CATSPYQGQGNEKLFF. V is TRBV15 and J is TRBJ1-4; D possibly corresponds to TRBD1 (6 bases). CDR3 length equals 16 residues. The germline V gene encodes CDR1 LNHNV and CDR2 YYDKDF (reference sequence). The V end lost 5 bases, the J end lost 5 bases, and 18 bases lay between the germline ends. Complete variable domain (other parts from reference TRBV15 and TRBJ1-4): DAMVIQNPRYQVTQFGKPVTLSCSQTLNHNVMYWYQQKSSQAPKLLFHYYDKDFNNEADTPDNFQSRRPNTSFCFLDIRSPGLGDTAMYLCATSPYQGQGNEKLFFGSGTQLSVL.

This clonotype has more than one count but fewer than ten. The chain has TRBV7-2 and TRBJ2-7; TRBD1 is a possible D gene (6 bases). The germline gives CDR1 SGHTA, CDR2 FQGNSA. Trimming pared 5 bases from V and 6 bases from J, leaving 14 bases between. The CDR3 length is 13 residues. CDR3: CASSGTGLGEQYF. The CDR3 bases are TGTGCCAGCAGCGGAACAGGGTTGGGCGAGCAGTACTTC.

This clonotype appeared a few times. The chain uses TRBV18 and TRBJ1-1; D unclear. V was trimmed by 3 bases and J by 6 bases, leaving 11 bases between them. Germline lookup yields CDR1 KGHSH and CDR2 LQKENI. CDR3 length: 13 residues. The CDR3: CASSPGQRPEAFF. In nucleotides, the CDR3 is TGTGCCAGCTCACCGGGCCAGCGGCCTGAAGCTTTCTTT.

This clonotype was observed at least ten times. V and J are TRBV12-3 or TRBV12-4 and TRBJ2-5; D unresolved. Between the trimmed V and J ends, which lost 5 bases and 5 bases, there was a span of 12 bases. This CDR3 is 13 amino acids long. The CDR3 DNA is TGTGCCAGCAGTACGACGCTGGGGGAGACCCAGTACTTC. It yields the protein CASSTTLGETQYF.

This chain joins TRBV15 and TRBJ1-1; D uncertain. Germline CDR1 reads LNHNV; CDR2 reads YYDKDF (reference sequence). There are 16 residues in the CDR3. The V gene lost 0 bases and the J gene lost 4 bases, with 15 bases spanning the gap. This chain's CDR3 is CATSRDLVGLGTEAFF. DNA for the CDR3: TGTGCCACCAGCAGAGATCTAGTAGGGTTAGGCACTGAAGCTTTCTTT.

The chain employs TRBV4-3 and TRBJ2-7, with 9 bases identical to TRBD1. CDR1 and CDR2 (germline): LGHNA, YSLEER. V gave up 3 bases and J gave up 5 bases; unmatched junction bases: 14. The CDR3 runs to 17 residues. CDR3 DNA: TGCGCCAGCAGCCACGCCCTAATCGGGGACAGGGACCACGAGCAGTACTTC. As protein: CASSHALIGDRDHEQYF.

The chain employs TRBV20-1 and TRBJ1-3; 7 nucleotides align to TRBD1. This CDR3 contains 16 residues. Looked up from germline, CDR1 is DFQATT and CDR2 is SNEGSKA (reference sequence). V lost 1 base and J lost 2; bases outside the gene matches: 8. CDR3 nucleotides: TGCAGTGCTAGAGGTCTACAGGGGAGTACTGGAAACACCATATATTTT. As protein: CSARGLQGSTGNTIYF.

This clonotype was counted ten times or more. V usage is TRBV20-1 and J usage is TRBJ2-5; D may be TRBD2 (5 bases). Germline V gene lookup returns CDR1 DFQATT and CDR2 SNEGSKA (reference sequence). This CDR3 comprises 14 residues. Deletions cut 6 bases from V and 2 bases from J, with 16 bases between. CDR3 residues: CSATTRVEQETQYF. The CDR3, as DNA: TGCAGTGCAACAACGCGGGTCGAGCAAGAGACCCAGTACTTC.

This clonotype was counted many times. The chain uses TRBV6-5 and TRBJ2-1; TRBD2 matches 13 bases. After removal of 7 bases from V and 7 bases from J, the junction contained 4 bases not matched to a gene. The CDR3 spans 14 residues. Germline V gene sequence: CDR1 MNHEY, CDR2 SVGAGI. CDR3 DNA: TGTGCCAGCAAACCGGGACTAGCGGGGAATGAGCAGTTCTTC. Translated: CASKPGLAGNEQFF.

The chain carries TRBV12-3 or TRBV12-4 and TRBJ2-1, with TRBD2 matching 13 bases. This CDR3 spans 18 amino acids. V lost 4 bases, J lost 9 bases, and 15 bases stayed unmatched. In DNA, the CDR3 is TGTGCCAGCAGTTACCTCCTCCGGACTAGCGGGAGAGGGGGTGAGCAGTTCTTC. Encoded protein: CASSYLLRTSGRGGEQFF.

This clonotype was seen repeatedly, ten times or more. V gene TRBV10-3 combines with J gene TRBJ1-1; D remains ambiguous. This CDR3 contains 13 residues. V was shortened by 7 bases and J by 6 bases, with 15 bases between the two germline ends. The germline V gene encodes CDR1 ENHRY and CDR2 SYGVKD. Here the CDR3 reads CAITTPTSSEAFF. In DNA, the CDR3 is TGTGCCATCACCACGCCGACAAGCTCTGAAGCTTTCTTT.

This clonotype has more than one count but fewer than ten. The rearrangement joins TRBV7-2 to TRBJ1-5; 8 bases line up with TRBD1. CDR1 SGHTA and CDR2 FQGNSA come from the germline V gene. V lost 2 bases to trimming and J lost 5 bases; unmatched junction nucleotides: 5. The CDR3 covers 15 residues. The chain's CDR3 is CASSLKATGDQPQHF. CDR3 sequence (DNA): TGTGCCAGCAGCTTAAAAGCGACAGGGGATCAGCCCCAGCATTTT.

The chain is built from TRBV20-1 and TRBJ1-2; perhaps TRBD1 as D (6 bases). This CDR3 region has 14 residues. V lost 4 bases to trimming and J lost 3 bases, with 15 bases between them. Germline lookup yields CDR1 DFQATT and CDR2 SNEGSKA (reference sequence). This chain's CDR3 is CSAIQQGLDYGYTF. The CDR3 DNA sequence: TGCAGTGCTATACAACAGGGATTGGACTATGGCTACACCTTC.

The J gene is TRBJ2-5, the V gene TRBV12-3 or TRBV12-4, with TRBD2 as a possible D gene (6 bases). The CDR3 sequence is 15 residues long. V was cut by 1 base and J by 1 base, with 10 bases left in between. The CDR3 DNA follows: TGTGCCAGCAGTTTAGGGGACTCTCCCCAAGAGACCCAGTACTTC. The encoded protein is CASSLGDSPQETQYF.